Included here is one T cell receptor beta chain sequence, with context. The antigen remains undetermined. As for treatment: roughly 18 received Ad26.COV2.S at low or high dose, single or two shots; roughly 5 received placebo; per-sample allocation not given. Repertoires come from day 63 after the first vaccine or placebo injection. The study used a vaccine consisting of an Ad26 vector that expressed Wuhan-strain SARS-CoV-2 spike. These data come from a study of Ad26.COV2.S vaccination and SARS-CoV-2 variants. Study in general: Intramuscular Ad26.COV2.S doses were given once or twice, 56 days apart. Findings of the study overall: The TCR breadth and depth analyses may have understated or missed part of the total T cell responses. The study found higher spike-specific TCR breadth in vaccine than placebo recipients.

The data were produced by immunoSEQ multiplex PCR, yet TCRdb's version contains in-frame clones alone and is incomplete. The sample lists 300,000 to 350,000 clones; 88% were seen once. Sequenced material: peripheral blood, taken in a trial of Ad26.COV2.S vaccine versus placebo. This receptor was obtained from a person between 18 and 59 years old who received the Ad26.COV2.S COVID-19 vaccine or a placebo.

CDR3 DNA sequence: TGTGCCAGCAGCTCTTCTCTAGGGGGAGGACTTAACTGGGACTACGAGCAGTACTTC. Translation: CASSSSLGGGLNWDYEQYF. V gene TRBV11-2 combines with J gene TRBJ2-7, with D tentatively TRBD1 or TRBD2 (6 bases each). The CDR3 runs to 19 residues. Deletions cut 4 bases from V and 3 bases from J, with 28 bases between. The germline V gene encodes CDR1 SGHAT and CDR2 FQNNGV.